The 27 T cell receptor beta chains below were found in one sample sequenced in a study of OX40 agonist ivuxolimab in advanced cancers. TCRdb's copy holds only in-frame clones and misses some; the assay was immunoSEQ multiplex PCR. Here the sample spans some 86,000 clones, roughly 86% being singletons. The material was CD4+ or CD8+ T cells sorted from blood, obtained in a trial of the OX40 agonist ivuxolimab. The receptors were gathered from an adult with an advanced solid tumor such as melanoma, head and neck, liver or kidney cancer.

Comment on this clone: A read error may account for a junction end that differs from germline. The rearrangement uses TRBV7-7 and TRBJ2-3, with 7 nucleotides matching TRBD1. Germline values: CDR1 SSHAT, CDR2 FNYEAQ (reference sequence). This CDR3 is built from 17 residues. This CDR3 reads CASSLGATGPSTDTQYF. The DNA for the CDR3 is TGTGCTAGCAGCTTGGGAGCGACAGGGCCTAGCACAGATACGCAGTATTTT.

The chain links TRBV18 to TRBJ1-2; D gene ambiguous. Trimming pared 3 bases from V and 2 bases from J, leaving 10 bases between. Germline-derived CDR1 and CDR2 are KGHSH and LQKENI. The CDR3 loop spans 14 amino acids. The CDR3, as DNA: TGTGCCAGCTCACCCCCCGGACGGAACTATGGCTACACCTTC. This gives the protein CASSPPGRNYGYTF.

The V and J genes are TRBV19 and TRBJ1-5; tentative D call: TRBD1 (5 bases). Trimming shortened V by 6 bases and J by 3 bases, and 15 bases separated the two germline ends. CDR3 length equals 15 residues. CDR1 and CDR2 (germline): LNHDA, SQIVND (reference sequence). The CDR3 loop reads CASRTASLNNQPQHF. The DNA of the CDR3 is TGTGCCAGTAGGACAGCGTCGCTAAACAATCAGCCCCAGCATTTT.

V usage is TRBV15 and J usage is TRBJ2-6; unclear D gene. V lost 8 bases, J lost 4 bases, and 9 bases lay in between. Germline V gene lookup returns CDR1 LNHNV and CDR2 YYDKDF (reference sequence). The CDR3 is 13 residues long. CDR3 region: CATGYSGANVLTF. The CDR3 DNA reads TGTGCCACCGGGTATTCGGGGGCCAACGTCCTGACTTTC.

This sequence joins TRBV7-3 and TRBJ1-1, with a weak D call TRBD1 (6 bases). Looked up from germline, CDR1 is SGHTA and CDR2 is FQGTGA. This CDR3 region has 13 residues. Trimming left V 5 bases short and J 5 bases short, with 12 bases between. CDR3 amino acids: CASSTGWGTEAFF. The CDR3, as DNA: TGTGCCAGCAGCACAGGGTGGGGGACTGAAGCTTTCTTT.

V is TRBV10-3 and J is TRBJ2-1; TRBD2 is a possible D gene (5 bases). The CDR3 sequence is 16 residues long. Looked up from germline, CDR1 is ENHRY and CDR2 is SYGVKD. Trimming took off 0 bases at V and 0 bases at J, with 9 bases between the two ends. DNA of the CDR3: TGTGCCATCAGTGAGTCGTGGAGGAGCTCCTACAATGAGCAGTTCTTC. Its protein product is CAISESWRSSYNEQFF.

The V and J genes are TRBV7-2 and TRBJ2-1, with D perhaps assigned TRBD1 or TRBD2 (5 bases each). The CDR3 has 12 amino acids. Trimming shortened V by 5 bases and J by 10 bases, and 12 bases separated the two germline ends. Germline CDR1 is SGHTA and CDR2 is FQGNSA. CDR3 nucleotide sequence: TGTGCCAGCAGCGGTAGAGGGGTAGAGCAGTTCTTC. The encoded protein is CASSGRGVEQFF.

The chain joins TRBV6-6 to TRBJ2-1; possible D gene TRBD2, 6 bases. Trimming left V 2 bases short and J 7 bases short, with 18 bases between. The CDR3 is 16 residues long. The germline CDR1 and CDR2 sequences are MNHNY and SVGAGI (reference sequence). The CDR3 DNA follows: TGTGCCAGCAGTTACCCGAAAGGGCGGGGAGGAAATGAGCAGTTCTTC. It yields the protein CASSYPKGRGGNEQFF.

J is TRBJ2-5 and V is TRBV7-3, with TRBD1 matching 10 bases. Germline V gene sequence: CDR1 SGHTA, CDR2 FQGTGA. CDR3 size: 14 residues. Trimming cost V 5 bases and J 4 bases; bases outside gene matches: 4. The CDR3 sequence: CASSRQGARETQYF. The CDR3 bases are TGTGCCAGCAGCCGACAGGGGGCGAGAGAGACCCAGTACTTC. Using reference TRBV7-3 and TRBJ2-5 for the parts outside the CDR3, the full variable domain is GAGVSQTPSNKVTEKGKYVELRCDPISGHTALYWYRQSLGQGPEFLIYFQGTGAADDSGLPNDRFFAVRPEGSVSTLKIQRTERGDSAVYLCASSRQGARETQYFGPGTRLLVL.

V is TRBV11-3 and J is TRBJ2-3; D is uncertain. This CDR3 has 13 amino acids. V was shortened by 1 base and J by 6 bases, with 8 bases between the two germline ends. Looked up from germline, CDR1 is SGHNT and CDR2 is YENEEA. The CDR3 protein is CASSLASLDTQYF. As DNA, the CDR3 is TGTGCCAGCAGCTTAGCGTCCCTTGATACGCAGTATTTT.

The J gene is TRBJ2-5, the V gene TRBV7-9; 7 bases agree with TRBD1. CDR3 size: 17 residues. The V gene's germline CDR1 is SEHNR and CDR2 FQNEAQ (reference sequence). J lost 4 bases, V lost 5 bases, and 16 bases had no gene match. The CDR3 loop is CASSDLVRGRVGETQYF. The CDR3 nucleotides are TGTGCCAGCAGCGATTTGGTAAGGGGGCGAGTTGGAGAGACCCAGTACTTC. Full variable domain (outside the CDR3, taken from reference TRBV7-9 and TRBJ2-5): DTGVSQNPRHKITKRGQNVTFRCDPISEHNRLYWYRQTLGQGPEFLTYFQNEAQLEKSRLLSDRFSAERPKGSFSTLEIQRTEQGDSAMYLCASSDLVRGRVGETQYFGPGTRLLVL.

Only one count was recorded for this clone. The chain employs TRBV2 and TRBJ2-7; D is unresolved. The V end was cut by 6 bases, the J end by 4 bases, with 7 bases between. CDR3 length: 11 residues. Germline V gene data show CDR1 as SNHLY and CDR2 as FYNNEI. The CDR3 sequence is CASRTLYEQYF. CDR3 nucleotide sequence: TGTGCCAGCAGGACATTATACGAGCAGTACTTC.

The V and J genes are TRBV6-5 and TRBJ1-2, with TRBD1 matching over 7 bases. The CDR3 runs 14 residues. Germline assignment: CDR1 MNHEY and CDR2 SVGAGI. The ends lost 7 bases at V and 4 bases at J; junction bases unmatched: 9. The CDR3 DNA reads TGTGCCAGCAACCTAGGGGGCGCGGGCTATGGCTACACCTTC. It specifies CASNLGGAGYGYTF.

The chain employs TRBV5-1 and TRBJ1-5; D gene uncertain. The germline CDR1 and CDR2 sequences are SGHRS and YFSETQ. The CDR3 runs to 14 residues. The V end lost 4 bases, the J end lost 3 bases, and 11 bases lay between the germline ends. In DNA, the CDR3 is TGCGCCAGCAGCCCCTACGGATTCAATCAGCCCCAGCATTTT. Amino acids: CASSPYGFNQPQHF. The entire variable domain, with the rest obtained from reference TRBV5-1 and TRBJ1-5, is as follows: KAGVTQTPRYLIKTRGQQVTLSCSPISGHRSVSWYQQTPGQGLQFLFEYFSETQRNKGNFPGRFSGRQFSNSRSEMNVSTLELGDSALYLCASSPYGFNQPQHFGDGTRLSIL.

The chain links TRBV5-6 to TRBJ1-5, with D uncertain. Trimming took off 4 bases at V and 3 bases at J, with 14 bases between the two ends. Looked up from germline, CDR1 is SGHDT and CDR2 is YYEEEE. CDR3 length equals 15 residues. The CDR3 here is CASSPARHPNQPQHF. The CDR3 region has the DNA TGTGCCAGCAGCCCCGCACGCCATCCCAATCAGCCCCAGCATTTT.

This chain joins TRBV2 and TRBJ1-2; the D is unclear. With 2 bases removed from V and 6 bases from J, the gap between germline ends came to 7 bases. The CDR3 loop spans 12 amino acids. Germline V gene sequence: CDR1 SNHLY, CDR2 FYNNEI. The CDR3 DNA is TGTGCCAGCAGTGAACACCAGGATGGCTACACCTTC. It is translated as CASSEHQDGYTF.

This clone was counted a single time. This rearrangement joins TRBV7-9 to TRBJ2-7; no firm D call. The CDR3 is made up of 12 amino acids. Trimming took off 2 bases at V and 6 bases at J, with 8 bases between the two ends. CDR1 and CDR2 from the germline V gene are SEHNR and FQNEAQ (reference sequence). Written as DNA, the CDR3 is TGTGCCAGCAGCTTAATGGACGGCGAGCAGTACTTC. It is translated as CASSLMDGEQYF. The variable domain in full, with the rest retrieved from reference TRBV7-9 and TRBJ2-7, is DTGVSQNPRHKITKRGQNVTFRCDPISEHNRLYWYRQTLGQGPEFLTYFQNEAQLEKSRLLSDRFSAERPKGSFSTLEIQRTEQGDSAMYLCASSLMDGEQYFGPGTRLTVT.

V and J are TRBV6-5 and TRBJ2-7; a possible D gene is TRBD1 (6 bases). Trimming removed 4 bases at V and 6 bases at J, with 16 bases between. Germline assignment: CDR1 MNHEY and CDR2 SVGAGI. The CDR3 length is 14 residues. This chain's CDR3 is CASSSTDGQTEQYF. CDR3 bases: TGTGCCAGCAGTTCCACGGACGGACAGACCGAGCAGTACTTC.

The V gene is TRBV5-1, the J gene TRBJ1-2, with D unresolved. V lost 2 bases to trimming and J lost 2 bases, with 13 bases between them. The CDR3 is made up of 15 amino acids. Germline V lookup: CDR1 SGHRS, CDR2 YFSETQ. The CDR3 DNA reads as TGCGCCAGCAGCTTCGACCGGTTGCCGAACTATGGCTACACCTTC. The encoded protein is CASSFDRLPNYGYTF.

The chain carries TRBV27 and TRBJ2-3, with 7 nucleotides matching TRBD1. The length of the CDR3 is 15 residues. V lost 8 bases, J lost 6 bases, and 14 bases stayed unmatched. Germline V gene data show CDR1 as MNHEY and CDR2 as SMNVEV (reference sequence). CDR3 in amino acids: CASSVGQAIRDTQYF. In nucleotides, the CDR3 is TGTGCCAGCTCGGTTGGACAGGCGATAAGGGATACGCAGTATTTT.

The chain uses TRBV2 and TRBJ1-4; 7 bases agree with TRBD1. The CDR3 is 14 amino acids. Looked up from germline, CDR1 is SNHLY and CDR2 is FYNNEI. V shed 6 bases, J shed 3 bases, and the junction held 4 bases outside the gene matches. The CDR3 region has the DNA TGTGCCAGCAGGAGACAGGGAGCTAATGAAAAACTGTTTTTT. The encoded protein is CASRRQGANEKLFF. The whole variable domain, remainder taken from reference TRBV2 and TRBJ1-4, is EPEVTQTPSHQVTQMGQEVILRCVPISNHLYFYWYRQILGQKVEFLVSFYNNEISEKSEIFDDQFSVERPDGSNFTLKIRSTKLEDSAMYFCASRRQGANEKLFFGSGTQLSVL.

V and J are TRBV14 and TRBJ1-1, with 7 positions matching TRBD1. V dropped 4 bases and J dropped 6; count of bases not matched to a gene: 5. Germline CDR1 SGHDN, CDR2 FVKESK. This CDR3 region has 13 residues. CDR3 nucleotide sequence: TGTGCCAGCAGCCGTAGGGGGCTATCTGAAGCTTTCTTT. This translates into CASSRRGLSEAFF.

The V gene is TRBV19, the J gene TRBJ2-3; TRBD2 agrees at 11 bases. The germline CDR1 and CDR2 sequences are LNHDA and SQIVND (reference sequence). The J segment lost 4 bases and the V segment lost 7 bases, leaving 4 bases of the junction unmatched. This CDR3 has 14 residues. The CDR3 nucleotides read TGTGCCAGTAAATTAGCGGGAGGGGCAGATACGCAGTATTTT. This sequence encodes CASKLAGGADTQYF.

The gene calls are TRBV7-3 and TRBJ2-1; D remains unclear. The V gene lost 1 base and the J gene lost 0 bases, with 10 bases spanning the gap. Germline values: CDR1 SGHTA, CDR2 FQGTGA. CDR3 length: 16 residues. The CDR3 region is CASSLNEKSSYNEQFF. The CDR3 nucleotides are TGTGCCAGCAGCTTAAACGAGAAGAGCTCCTACAATGAGCAGTTCTTC.

The gene calls are TRBV5-4 and TRBJ1-2; maybe TRBD1 (6 bases). The germline V gene encodes CDR1 SGHNT and CDR2 YYREEE (reference sequence). This CDR3 is built from 16 residues. Between the trimmed V and J ends, which lost 1 base and 8 bases, there was a span of 21 bases. The CDR3: CASSLLPVRWGQGYTF. CDR3 nucleotides: TGTGCCAGCAGCTTGCTCCCCGTCCGGTGGGGGCAGGGCTACACCTTC. Filled out from reference TRBV5-4 and TRBJ1-2, the complete variable domain reads ETGVTQSPTHLIKTRGQQVTLRCSSQSGHNTVSWYQQALGQGPQFIFQYYREEENGRGNFPPRFSGLQFPNYSSELNVNALELDDSALYLCASSLLPVRWGQGYTFGSGTRLTVV.

This chain uses TRBV21-1 with TRBJ2-7; the listed D gene, TRBD2, was not tested against the DNA. TRBV21-1 is reported as a pseudogene. The CDR3 totals 16 residues. The CDR3 DNA reads as TGTGCCAGCAGTCCCGATTTGGGGGGAGGCTCCTACGAGCAGTACTTC. This gives the protein CASSPDLGGGSYEQYF.

V gene TRBV6-1 combines with J gene TRBJ2-1, with 8 positions matching TRBD1. V dropped 4 bases and J dropped 10; count of bases not matched to a gene: 3. This CDR3 has 12 residues. Looked up from germline, CDR1 is MNHNS and CDR2 is SASEGT. The CDR3 here is CASSAWTGEQFF. DNA of the CDR3: TGTGCCAGCAGTGCCTGGACAGGGGAGCAGTTCTTC.